This T cell receptor beta chain was sequenced during a study of T cell responses to AZD1222 COVID-19 vaccine (dated by TCRdb to the early 2020s). Study-wide context: A total of just over 230 trial participants underwent TCR sequencing, of whom roughly 210 had received two doses of AZD1222 and some 25 had received two doses of the MenACWY control vaccine. Enrollment into the trials was organized by age into subgroups of 18-55, 56-69 and 70-plus years, and those subgroups contained about 150, 27 and 61 TCR-sequenced participants, respectively.

What this sample's time point label stands for: about 28 days (+/-7) after the second vaccine dose. AZD1222 recipients given second doses at about 4 weeks or at about 12 weeks were pooled, since spike-specific TCR depth and breadth were not found to differ between the two schedules. Samples from vaccinated people were obtained from the UK trials COV001 and COV002, which included a single-blind randomized controlled phase 2/3 trial of AZD1222 (ChAdOx1 nCoV-19) in healthy adults. Trial participant PBMC samples were collected at day 0 and day 28 after the second dose for TCRbeta chain sequencing. Spanning cysteine to phenylalanine, the CDR3 consists of 13 amino acids. Solely the CDR3 DNA is kept, with 39 bases framed from the first base. Via the germline V gene, CDR1 is SNHLY and CDR2 FYNNEI. V ends up 8 bases short and J 9 bases short, with an unmatched junction base count of 7. The CDR3 regions of human TCRbeta chains were analyzed by immunosequencing. The original pipeline was this. Repertoire TCRs were checked for matches against a reference library of SARS-CoV-2-specific TCRs that had been generated using the MIRA antigen-specificity platform. Breadth meant the fraction of unique TCRs that were SARS-CoV-2-associated, whereas depth meant the fraction of total T cells that were SARS-CoV-2-associated. Each spike-specific TCR was assigned to its reactive spike region and to a CD4 or CD8 class using the MIRA data. Log10-transformed breadth and depth values were compared by one-way ANOVA with Sidak's multiple comparisons tests. What TCRdb holds here is the immuneACCESS table cut down to in-frame rearrangements. Part of the clones is not present; checked against another copy, under half of the missing clones reflect an unresolved V gene, and the others are unexplained. V, J and clone size were drawn from that table, and D and trimming were deduced from the DNA. Within this sample are 150,000 or so clones, with 94% of them counted one time only. About 4.6% of the sample comes from the top ten.

Broad study findings and their caveats: In the small 56-69-year group, the increase in depth fell short of significance, most likely because of low power. A significant rise in spike-specific TCR breadth and depth was observed after two AZD1222 doses relative to day 0 and relative to MenACWY recipients. The vaccine-associated CD4 TCRs covered the entire spike protein, and the dominant responses fell in regions 160-218 and 743-854. Conclusions about previously exposed vaccinees were limited because only six AZD1222 recipients were SARS-CoV-2 seropositive at baseline. Reportedly, almost half of the unique spike-specific TCRs recognized epitopes lying outside the regions that are mutated in the B.1.351 and B.1.1.7 variants. Participants were mostly white British and included more females than males, and it was suggested by the authors that clonal diversity may have been underestimated. Because no samples from the day 14 peak response were available, repertoires could be characterized only after the peak T cell response.

Worth noting for this clone: The clone's antigen remains unknown. No base quality information exists; no much larger clone differs at one position.

The receptor's source is an adult who received the AZD1222 COVID-19 vaccine. This chain is built from TRBV2 and TRBJ1-6; 7 bases in between match TRBD1. Sequencing was performed on peripheral blood, taken 28 days after the second AZD1222 dose. The sequence in DNA is TGTGCCAGCGTCACAGGGGTGGGTTCACCCCTCCACTTT. Its amino acids are CASVTGVGSPLHF.